The 12 T cell receptor beta chains below all came from one sample that was sequenced in a study of T cell responses to AZD1222 COVID-19 vaccine. Assay: immunoSEQ multiplex PCR; the TCRdb copy retains only in-frame clones and omits some. This sample has approximately 150,000 clones, with 85% to 95% found just once. Sequences were derived from peripheral blood, sampled after recovery from COVID-19. The receptors shown here come from an adult who had recovered from COVID-19.

J is TRBJ2-1 and V is TRBV11-2; 12 nucleotides align to TRBD2. The CDR3 loop spans 14 amino acids. CDR1 SGHAT and CDR2 FQNNGV come from the germline V gene. V gave up 10 bases and J gave up 7 bases; unmatched junction bases: 8. The chain's CDR3 is CATEPGTSGNEQFF. The CDR3 nucleotides are TGTGCCACTGAACCCGGGACTAGCGGGAATGAGCAGTTCTTC.

V is TRBV4-2 and J is TRBJ2-2; D is perhaps TRBD1 or TRBD2 (5 bases each). Germline V gives CDR1 LGHNA, CDR2 YNFKEQ. Between the trimmed V and J ends, which lost 5 bases and 1 base, there was a span of 14 bases. This CDR3 has 16 amino acids. The CDR3: CASSAEGSENTGELFF. The DNA for the CDR3 is TGTGCCAGCAGCGCCGAGGGGAGCGAGAACACCGGGGAGCTGTTTTTT.

V is TRBV30 and J is TRBJ1-3; D remains unclear. CDR3 length equals 13 residues. V gave up 4 bases and J gave up 1 base, with 8 bases separating them. Germline V gives CDR1 GTSNPN, CDR2 SVGIG (reference sequence). In DNA, the CDR3 is TGTGCCTGGATGAGAAGATCTGGAAACACCATATATTTT. This sequence encodes CAWMRRSGNTIYF.

This chain connects TRBV5-1 to TRBJ2-1; 8 nucleotides align to TRBD2. This CDR3 has 15 amino acids. Trimming at V came to 3 bases and at J to 5 bases, leaving 7 bases not matched to a gene. Germline loops: CDR1 SGHRS, CDR2 YFSETQ. The chain's CDR3 is CASSSGAGVDNEQFF. Here the CDR3 DNA reads TGCGCCAGCAGCTCCGGAGCGGGAGTGGACAATGAGCAGTTCTTC. Together with reference TRBV5-1 and TRBJ2-1, the CDR3 gives the full variable domain: KAGVTQTPRYLIKTRGQQVTLSCSPISGHRSVSWYQQTPGQGLQFLFEYFSETQRNKGNFPGRFSGRQFSNSRSEMNVSTLELGDSALYLCASSSGAGVDNEQFFGPGTRLTVL.

This chain links TRBV6-5 with TRBJ2-1; unclear D gene. V lost 8 bases, J lost 15 bases, and 26 bases lay in between. The CDR3 runs 14 residues. Germline V gives CDR1 MNHEY, CDR2 SVGAGI. CDR3 sequence (DNA): TGTGCCAGCCACAGTTACGAGCCGCCCTTAGCCTGGTTCTTC. Protein: CASHSYEPPLAWFF.

This chain links TRBV28 with TRBJ1-2; the match to TRBD1 covers 8 bases. The germline V gene encodes CDR1 MDHEN and CDR2 SYDVKM. V dropped 6 bases and J dropped 8; count of bases not matched to a gene: 8. The CDR3 has 13 amino acids. The CDR3 spells CASSPDRAIGYTF. The CDR3 DNA reads as TGTGCCAGCAGCCCGGACAGGGCGATCGGCTACACCTTC.

The chain carries TRBV3-1 (or the pseudogene TRBV3-2) and TRBJ2-7; 14 nucleotides agree with TRBD2. CDR3 length equals 15 residues. The junction had 8 bases not matched to a gene; V was cut back by 4 bases and J by 9 bases. Germline-derived CDR1 and CDR2 are LGHDT and YNNKEL (reference sequence). This chain's CDR3 is CASSPGGLAGVGQYF. The CDR3 DNA follows: TGTGCCAGCAGCCCCGGGGGACTAGCGGGAGTAGGGCAGTACTTC.

V usage is TRBV18 and J usage is TRBJ2-3; D might be TRBD2 (6 bases). Germline V gene data show CDR1 as KGHSH and CDR2 as LQKENI. The CDR3 has 14 amino acids. V lost 3 bases to trimming and J lost 0 bases, with 7 bases between them. In DNA, the CDR3 is TGTGCCAGCTCACCGGGACTCAGCACAGATACGCAGTATTTT. Translated: CASSPGLSTDTQYF.

The chain uses TRBV2 and TRBJ2-1; 8 bases line up with TRBD2. The V gene end was trimmed by 6 bases and the J gene end by 7 bases; junction bases not matched to a gene: 11. The CDR3 contains 15 residues. The germline CDR1 and CDR2 sequences are SNHLY and FYNNEI. The CDR3 is CASSLRLAGRNEQFF. CDR3 nucleotide sequence: TGTGCCAGCAGCCTCCGGCTAGCGGGTCGAAATGAGCAGTTCTTC.

This chain links TRBV6-6 with TRBJ1-3; unclear D gene. CDR1 and CDR2 from the germline V gene are MNHNY and SVGAGI (reference sequence). With 2 bases removed from V and 0 bases from J, the gap between germline ends came to 11 bases. This CDR3 region has 16 residues. In DNA, the CDR3 is TGTGCCAGCAGTTACCCAGCCCGTCACTCTGGAAACACCATATATTTT. This encodes CASSYPARHSGNTIYF.

The rearrangement links TRBV3-1 (or the pseudogene TRBV3-2) to TRBJ1-6; D gene uncertain. The germline V gene has CDR1 LGHDT and CDR2 YNNKEL (reference sequence). V was trimmed by 6 bases and J by 5 bases, leaving 17 bases between them. The CDR3 runs to 16 residues. CDR3 sequence (DNA): TGTGCCAGCAGTGAACTTTTTGGGTTAGATAATTCACCCCTCCACTTT. Translated: CASSELFGLDNSPLHF.

The V and J genes are TRBV3-1 (or the pseudogene TRBV3-2) and TRBJ1-6; no clear D. The germline V gene encodes CDR1 LGHDT and CDR2 YNNKEL (reference sequence). The V gene lost 5 bases and the J gene lost 7 bases, with 6 bases spanning the gap. The CDR3 runs to 12 residues. The chain's CDR3 is CASSSDNSPLHF. Here the CDR3 DNA reads TGTGCCAGCAGCTCTGACAATTCACCCCTCCACTTT.